The 16 T cell receptor beta chains below all came from one sample that was sequenced in a study of CD8 T cells in Susac syndrome. Random hexamers were used to reverse transcribe 0.5 to 1 ug of RNA. TCRdb fed the immunoSEQ multiplex PCR reads into MiXCR, producing one record per CDR3 protein. Among about 120,000 distinct CDR3 sequences, about 93% were seen once, and the ten largest hold just over 0.095%. Material: CD4+ T cells from PBMCs. The receptors were gathered from a human donor in good health.

The chain couples TRBV20-1 to TRBJ2-5; 11 positions match TRBD2. Looked up from germline, CDR1 is DFQATT and CDR2 is SNEGSKA (reference sequence). The CDR3 runs to 16 residues. Trimming took 6 bases from V and 4 from J; bases not matched to a gene: 13. The CDR3 nucleotides read TGCAGTGCCGAAGCACTAGCGGGAGATTATCGAGAGACCCAGTACTTC. Translating it yields CSAEALAGDYRETQYF.

The chain joins TRBV3-1 to TRBJ2-7, with 9 bases fitting TRBD2. This CDR3 spans 16 amino acids. Germline assignment: CDR1 LGHDT and CDR2 YNNKEL (reference sequence). With V trimmed by 1 base and J by 3 bases, 7 bases remained unmatched. Here the CDR3 DNA reads TGTGCCAGCAGCCAAGTTTCGCGGGAGGGCCGCTACGAGCAGTACTTC. Protein product: CASSQVSREGRYEQYF.

V gene TRBV7-9 combines with J gene TRBJ2-5, with D perhaps being TRBD1 or TRBD2 (6 bases each). Germline V lookup: CDR1 SEHNR, CDR2 FQNEAQ (reference sequence). The V gene lost 3 bases and the J gene lost 5 bases, with 19 bases spanning the gap. The CDR3 has 16 residues. CDR3 region: CASSFLVWGARETQYF. DNA of the CDR3: TGTGCCAGCAGCTTCTTAGTATGGGGGGCTCGGGAGACCCAGTACTTC.

The chain links TRBV20-1 to TRBJ2-5, with 10 nucleotides matching TRBD2. The CDR3 has 13 residues. Germline values: CDR1 DFQATT, CDR2 SNEGSKA (reference sequence). Losses at the gene ends were 4 bases for V and 3 bases for J; bases not matched to a gene: 2. The CDR3 nucleotides are TGCAGTGCTATTAGCGGGAGGAAAGAGACCCAGTACTTC. Translating it yields CSAISGRKETQYF.

This chain connects TRBV2 to TRBJ1-1, with 10 nucleotides matching TRBD1. Per germline, CDR1 SNHLY and CDR2 FYNNEI. This CDR3 is built from 16 residues. The V gene end was trimmed by 5 bases and the J gene end by 6 bases; junction bases not matched to a gene: 12. The CDR3 sequence is CASSIAGTGVGAEAFF. In DNA form, the CDR3 reads TGTGCCAGCAGTATAGCCGGGACAGGGGTGGGTGCTGAAGCTTTCTTT.

The V and J genes are TRBV12-3 or TRBV12-4 and TRBJ2-3; 11 positions match TRBD2. This CDR3 contains 15 residues. V dropped 4 bases and J dropped 0; count of bases not matched to a gene: 0. The CDR3 sequence is CASSSSGRSTDTQYF. CDR3 DNA sequence: TGTGCCAGCAGTTCTAGCGGGAGGAGCACAGATACGCAGTATTTT.

This chain links TRBV19 with TRBJ2-7; maybe TRBD2 (7 bases). V was trimmed by 7 bases and J by 2 bases, leaving 21 bases between them. The V gene's germline CDR1 is LNHDA and CDR2 SQIVND (reference sequence). The CDR3 has 16 amino acids. The CDR3: CASKEVGGGGPYEQYF. The DNA for the CDR3 is TGTGCCAGTAAAGAAGTCGGCGGGGGCGGGCCCTACGAGCAGTACTTC.

The CDR3, as DNA: TGTGCCAGCAGCGATTTATCACAGGGGCCGAGGAACACTGAAGCTTTCTTT. This codes for CASSDLSQGPRNTEAFF. This rearrangement joins TRBV6-1 to TRBJ1-1, with 7 nucleotides matching TRBD1. The CDR3 spans 17 residues. V shed 6 bases and J 1 base; nucleotides not matched to a gene: 14. From germline, CDR1 is MNHNS and CDR2 SASEGT.

The chain uses TRBV6-6 and TRBJ1-5; TRBD1 aligns across 8 bases. The CDR3 is made up of 14 amino acids. Unmatched junction bases numbered 5, after V lost 5 bases and J lost 5 bases. Germline V CDR1 and CDR2: MNHNY, SVGAGI (reference sequence). CDR3 in amino acids: CASSQQGGDQPQHF. In DNA form, the CDR3 reads TGTGCCAGCAGTCAACAGGGGGGAGATCAGCCCCAGCATTTT.

This chain links TRBV3-1 with TRBJ1-1; D ambiguous. The length of the CDR3 is 14 residues. Trimming removed 1 base from V and 4 bases from J, with 10 bases in between. Germline V CDR1 and CDR2: LGHDT, YNNKEL (reference sequence). This CDR3 is CASSQGLGGTEAFF. CDR3 bases: TGTGCCAGCAGCCAAGGGTTAGGAGGCACTGAAGCTTTCTTT.

This clonotype was detected once. V gene TRBV28 combines with J gene TRBJ1-6; unclear D gene. The CDR3 is 12 residues long. The V end lost 2 bases, the J end lost 10 bases, and 6 bases lay between the germline ends. Per the germline V gene, CDR1 is MDHEN and CDR2 is SYDVKM. The CDR3 loop reads CASSLVRSPLHF. The CDR3 nucleotides are TGTGCCAGCAGTTTAGTACGCTCACCCCTCCACTTT.

The chain employs TRBV12-3 or TRBV12-4 and TRBJ2-5, with TRBD1 matching 7 bases. V shed 3 bases and J 2 bases; nucleotides not matched to a gene: 6. The CDR3 is 15 residues long. The CDR3 bases are TGTGCCAGCAGTTTTGGGGCAGGGGGTCAAGAGACCCAGTACTTC. The encoded protein is CASSFGAGGQETQYF.

Here the CDR3 reads CAWSVFGTSGTGELFF. CDR3 in DNA: TGTGCCTGGAGTGTATTTGGGACTAGTGGTACCGGGGAGCTGTTTTTT. This chain connects TRBV30 to TRBJ2-2; 8 positions match TRBD2. V was clipped by 0 bases and J by 5 bases; unmatched bases: 8. CDR3 length: 16 residues. In germline, CDR1 is GTSNPN, CDR2 SVGIG (reference sequence).

The V gene is TRBV7-9, the J gene TRBJ2-1, with D unclear. The V and J ends lost 4 bases and 0 bases respectively, with 7 bases between them. The CDR3 consists of 14 residues. Germline V gene sequence: CDR1 SEHNR, CDR2 FQNEAQ (reference sequence). For the CDR3, the DNA is TGTGCCAGCAGCTCCGGCCACTCCTACAATGAGCAGTTCTTC. This gives the protein CASSSGHSYNEQFF. Looking up the rest from reference TRBV7-9 and TRBJ2-1 gives the full variable domain: DTGVSQNPRHKITKRGQNVTFRCDPISEHNRLYWYRQTLGQGPEFLTYFQNEAQLEKSRLLSDRFSAERPKGSFSTLEIQRTEQGDSAMYLCASSSGHSYNEQFFGPGTRLTVL.

The chain combines TRBV29-1 with TRBJ1-2; 8 nucleotides match TRBD1. The CDR3 consists of 14 residues. Germline V CDR1 and CDR2: SQVTM, ANQGSEA. The ends lost 8 bases at V and 3 bases at J; junction bases unmatched: 11. The CDR3 DNA reads as TGCAGCACGGACGCAGGGGGCGCAGACTATGGCTACACCTTC. Protein product: CSTDAGGADYGYTF.

The chain uses TRBV12-3 or TRBV12-4 and TRBJ2-5; D is unclear. Between the trimmed V and J ends, which lost 7 bases and 5 bases, there was a span of 20 bases. CDR3 size: 15 residues. CDR3 sequence: CASTDGGILDETQYF. Written as DNA, the CDR3 is TGTGCCAGCACGGACGGCGGTATTCTGGATGAGACCCAGTACTTC.